The 2 T cell receptor beta chains listed next were all sequenced from one sample in a study of OX40 agonist ivuxolimab in advanced cancers. The table came from immunoSEQ multiplex PCR; TCRdb's copy has only in-frame clones and leaves some out. The repertoire holds more than 50,000 clones, with about four fifths as singletons. Sequences were derived from CD4+ or CD8+ T cells sorted from blood, sampled in a trial of the OX40 agonist ivuxolimab. These receptors all stem from an adult with an advanced solid tumor such as melanoma, head and neck, liver or kidney cancer.

This sequence joins TRBV6-1 and TRBJ1-1; D is ambiguous. V was cut by 10 bases and J by 1 base, with 10 bases left in between. The CDR3 is made up of 12 amino acids. CDR1 MNHNS and CDR2 SASEGT come from the germline V gene. The CDR3: CATHNPNTEAFF. DNA of the CDR3: TGTGCCACCCATAATCCGAACACTGAAGCTTTCTTT.

The chain uses TRBV19 and TRBJ1-4, with D maybe TRBD1 (6 bases). V was clipped by 4 bases and J by 0 bases, with 12 bases between them. Germline CDR1 reads LNHDA; CDR2 reads SQIVND (reference sequence). The CDR3 spans 16 residues. CDR3 nucleotides: TGTGCCAGTAGTAGAAACAGGGCTGCAACTAATGAAAAACTGTTTTTT. Its protein product is CASSRNRAATNEKLFF.